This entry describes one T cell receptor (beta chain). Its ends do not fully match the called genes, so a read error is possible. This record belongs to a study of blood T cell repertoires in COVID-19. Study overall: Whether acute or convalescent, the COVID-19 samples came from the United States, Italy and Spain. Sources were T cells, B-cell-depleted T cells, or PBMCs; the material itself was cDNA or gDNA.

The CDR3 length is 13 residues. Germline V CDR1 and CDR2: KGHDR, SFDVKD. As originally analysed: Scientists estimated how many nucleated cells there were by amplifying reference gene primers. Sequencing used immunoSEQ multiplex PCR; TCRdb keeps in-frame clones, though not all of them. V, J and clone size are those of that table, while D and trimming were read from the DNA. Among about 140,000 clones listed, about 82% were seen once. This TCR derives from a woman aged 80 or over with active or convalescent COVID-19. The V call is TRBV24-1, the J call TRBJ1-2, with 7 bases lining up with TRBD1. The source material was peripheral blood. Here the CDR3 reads CTTSKDRNYGYTF. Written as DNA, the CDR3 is TGTACCACCAGTAAGGACAGGAACTATGGCTACACCTTC.